Each of the 30 T cell receptor beta chains below was sequenced from the same sample in a study of beta chain features in type 1 diabetes (dated by TCRdb to 2016 to 2019). Points the paper makes about the study in general: Type 1 diabetes patients showed a moderate but significant shortening of TCRB CDR3 length in all four CD4+ subsets.

Library method: the immunoSEQ multiplex PCR assay. The entire isolated RNA was reverse transcribed using the High Capacity cDNA Reverse Transcription Kit, and thus expressed TCRB transcripts were sequenced. TCRdb carries this immuneACCESS record with in-frame sequences only. Its versions omit some clonotypes, under half of them owing to an unresolved V gene in the studies checked, with the rest unexplained. The sample data list 150,000 to 200,000 clones, and 7% to 9.5% of these were observed just once. 0.7% of the sample is in the top ten clones. These receptors' antigens are unknown. Sequencing input: central memory CD4+ T cells from blood. All receptors derive from a woman under 40 with type 1 diabetes.

This clone has a handful of counts. The V call is TRBV9, the J call TRBJ2-3; D perhaps matches TRBD1 (5 bases). This CDR3 contains 16 residues. Trimming pared 3 bases from V and 1 base from J, leaving 15 bases between. Germline CDR1 SGDLS, CDR2 YYNGEE. CDR3 amino acids: CASSAGITPRTDTQYF. CDR3 in DNA: TGTGCCAGCAGCGCAGGGATCACTCCACGCACAGATACGCAGTATTTT.

The chain has TRBV7-8 and TRBJ2-1, with 7 bases fitting TRBD2. This CDR3 has 16 residues. The J segment lost 8 bases and the V segment lost 1 base, leaving 11 bases of the junction unmatched. Germline lookup yields CDR1 SGHVS and CDR2 FQNEAQ. The CDR3 nucleotides are TGTGCCAGCAGCTTAGTTCGGCTAGCGGCACCCCATGAGCAGTTCTTC. Translation: CASSLVRLAAPHEQFF.

This clone was detected only a few times. V gene TRBV11-2 combines with J gene TRBJ2-5; D is possibly TRBD2 (5 bases). The CDR3 has 18 amino acids. V was trimmed by 1 base and J by 1 base, leaving 19 bases between them. The germline CDR1 and CDR2 sequences are SGHAT and FQNNGV. The DNA for the CDR3 is TGTGCCAGCAGCTTAGTACGCCGAGTGGGAGACCTCCAAGAGACCCAGTACTTC. As protein: CASSLVRRVGDLQETQYF. Full variable domain (remainder filled in from reference TRBV11-2 and TRBJ2-5): EAGVAQSPRYKIIEKRQSVAFWCNPISGHATLYWYQQILGQGPKLLIQFQNNGVVDDSQLPKDRFSAERLKGVDSTLKIQPAKLEDSAVYLCASSLVRRVGDLQETQYFGPGTRLLVL.

This chain joins TRBV7-3 and TRBJ1-3; no firm D call. The V end lost 0 bases, the J end lost 8 bases, and 11 bases lay between the germline ends. The CDR3 consists of 14 residues. In germline, CDR1 is SGHTA, CDR2 FQGTGA. The CDR3 loop reads CASSLTRGADTIYF. The CDR3 bases are TGTGCCAGCAGCTTAACTCGGGGAGCGGACACCATATATTTT.

This chain joins TRBV5-6 and TRBJ2-1; TRBD2 agrees at 7 bases. Germline V gives CDR1 SGHDT, CDR2 YYEEEE. CDR3 length: 15 residues. V lost 1 base and J lost 6; bases outside the gene matches: 7. The CDR3 nucleotides are TGTGCCAGCAGCTTGCTCGGCAGGGAGGGCAATGAGCAGTTCTTC. Its translation is CASSLLGREGNEQFF.

V is TRBV7-9 and J is TRBJ1-4; 7 bases are shared with TRBD1. Germline CDR1 reads SEHNR; CDR2 reads FQNEAQ (reference sequence). Trimming at V came to 5 bases and at J to 5 bases, leaving 11 bases not matched to a gene. The CDR3 loop spans 16 amino acids. The CDR3 loop is CASSNERDRPNEKLFF. Here the CDR3 DNA reads TGTGCCAGCAGCAACGAACGGGACAGACCAAATGAAAAACTGTTTTTT.

The V gene is TRBV29-1, the J gene TRBJ2-7, with TRBD1 matching over 10 bases. The CDR3 runs to 12 residues. V was clipped by 4 bases and J by 6 bases; unmatched bases: 3. Looked up from germline, CDR1 is SQVTM and CDR2 is ANQGSEA. The CDR3 DNA reads TGCAGCGTTGGCTGGGACAGGGGCGAGCAGTACTTC. Translating it yields CSVGWDRGEQYF.

This clone was seen only a few times. The chain recombines TRBV5-1 with TRBJ2-3, with 10 bases matching TRBD2. Germline CDR1 reads SGHRS; CDR2 reads YFSETQ. This CDR3 is built from 15 residues. Trimming removed 3 bases from V and 6 bases from J; junction bases left unmatched: 7. CDR3 bases: TGCGCCAGCAGCTCGGGACTAGCGTTGGTCGATACGCAGTATTTT. Its translation is CASSSGLALVDTQYF.

This clone was found a few times. The chain couples TRBV27 to TRBJ2-5; tentatively, D is TRBD2 (5 bases). CDR3 length equals 15 residues. V was trimmed by 5 bases and J by 5 bases, leaving 18 bases between them. Germline V gives CDR1 MNHEY, CDR2 SMNVEV (reference sequence). The CDR3 loop is CASSPLATPVETQYF. CDR3 nucleotides: TGTGCCAGCAGTCCTTTAGCGACCCCCGTGGAGACCCAGTACTTC.

J is TRBJ1-4 and V is TRBV30, with 7 bases identical to TRBD1. The CDR3 is 13 residues long. V lost 3 bases to trimming and J lost 8 bases; unmatched junction nucleotides: 6. CDR1 is GTSNPN and CDR2 is SVGIG in the germline V gene (reference sequence). The chain's CDR3 is CAWRDRIGEKLFF. The CDR3 coding sequence is TGTGCCTGGAGGGACAGGATTGGGGAAAAACTGTTTTTT.

A few counts support this clone. The genes are TRBV4-1 and TRBJ1-5; TRBD1 matches at 9 bases. Germline lookup yields CDR1 MGHRA and CDR2 YSYEKL. V gave up 4 bases and J gave up 6 bases; unmatched junction bases: 1. CDR3 length: 13 residues. The CDR3 spells CASSRTGAQPQHF. The CDR3 DNA is TGCGCCAGCAGCCGGACAGGGGCTCAGCCCCAGCATTTT.

This clone came up a few times. The rearrangement joins TRBV15 to TRBJ2-3; D not resolved. The CDR3 loop spans 13 amino acids. The germline V gene has CDR1 LNHNV and CDR2 YYDKDF (reference sequence). Trimming stripped 3 bases from V and 5 bases from J, with 9 bases between. The CDR3, as DNA: TGTGCCACCAGCAGGGTGATAGAAGATACGCAGTATTTT. Protein product: CATSRVIEDTQYF.

The chain couples TRBV4-2 to TRBJ2-7; 9 bases line up with TRBD1. The CDR3 contains 15 residues. V lost 2 bases, J lost 3 bases, and 5 bases stayed unmatched. Germline CDR1 is LGHNA and CDR2 is YNFKEQ. The CDR3 loop reads CASSQPGQGRYEQYF. The CDR3 DNA reads as TGTGCCAGCAGCCAACCGGGACAGGGCCGCTACGAGCAGTACTTC.

The chain uses TRBV7-9 and TRBJ1-1; no clear D. Trimming stripped 5 bases from V and 7 bases from J, with 8 bases between. Germline V lookup: CDR1 SEHNR, CDR2 FQNEAQ (reference sequence). The CDR3 is 11 residues long. CDR3 in amino acids: CASSLYSEAFF. DNA of the CDR3: TGTGCCAGCAGCCTATACAGTGAAGCTTTCTTT. Variable domain in full (rest from reference TRBV7-9 and TRBJ1-1): DTGVSQNPRHKITKRGQNVTFRCDPISEHNRLYWYRQTLGQGPEFLTYFQNEAQLEKSRLLSDRFSAERPKGSFSTLEIQRTEQGDSAMYLCASSLYSEAFFGQGTRLTVV.

This clone was detected a few times. This rearrangement joins TRBV7-9 to TRBJ2-2; D is ambiguous. Trimming cost V 5 bases and J 8 bases, with 6 bases left between them. There are 11 residues in the CDR3. Germline V lookup: CDR1 SEHNR, CDR2 FQNEAQ (reference sequence). CDR3 region: CASSAPGELFF. Here the CDR3 DNA reads TGTGCCAGCAGCGCGCCTGGGGAGCTGTTTTTT.

This chain uses TRBV6-1 with TRBJ2-1; 8 positions agree with TRBD2. The germline CDR1 and CDR2 sequences are MNHNS and SASEGT. V gave up 4 bases and J gave up 7 bases; unmatched junction bases: 3. This CDR3 contains 13 residues. In DNA form, the CDR3 reads TGTGCCAGCAGTGTACGGGAGGGGAATGAGCAGTTCTTC. The encoded protein is CASSVREGNEQFF.

This clone has more than one count but fewer than ten. The chain recombines TRBV30 with TRBJ2-1; TRBD2 agrees at 9 bases. V dropped 6 bases and J dropped 3; count of bases not matched to a gene: 6. CDR3 length equals 14 residues. The germline V gene has CDR1 GTSNPN and CDR2 SVGIG (reference sequence). Here the CDR3 reads CACQTSGLYNEQFF. In nucleotides, the CDR3 is TGTGCCTGTCAGACTAGCGGACTCTACAATGAGCAGTTCTTC.

The CDR3 sequence: CASGTEANYGYTF. CDR3 bases: TGCGCCAGTGGGACAGAAGCTAACTATGGCTACACCTTC. The V gene is TRBV5-1, the J gene TRBJ1-2; 7 bases map to TRBD1. The CDR3 loop spans 13 amino acids. CDR1 and CDR2 (germline): SGHRS, YFSETQ. Unmatched junction bases numbered 4, after V lost 8 bases and J lost 0 bases.

The J gene is TRBJ2-2, the V gene TRBV9, with D tentatively TRBD2 (5 bases). The V end was cut by 3 bases, the J end by 4 bases, with 13 bases between. The V gene's germline CDR1 is SGDLS and CDR2 YYNGEE. The CDR3 has 15 residues. The CDR3 protein is CASSARTSITGELFF. The CDR3, as DNA: TGTGCCAGCAGCGCAAGGACTTCTATCACCGGGGAGCTGTTTTTT. Supplemented by reference TRBV9 and TRBJ2-2, the full variable domain reads DSGVTQTPKHLITATGQRVTLRCSPRSGDLSVYWYQQSLDQGLQFLIQYYNGEERAKGNILERFSAQQFPDLHSELNLSSLELGDSALYFCASSARTSITGELFFGEGSRLTVL.

This clone was observed a handful of times. V gene TRBV14 combines with J gene TRBJ2-1, with TRBD1 matching over 9 bases. Trimming cost V 0 bases and J 4 bases; bases outside gene matches: 1. CDR1 and CDR2 from the germline V gene are SGHDN and FVKESK. This CDR3 is 15 amino acids long. In DNA, the CDR3 is TGTGCCAGCAGCCAAGAGGACAGGGGATACAATGAGCAGTTCTTC. Translation: CASSQEDRGYNEQFF.

This clone was counted ten times or more. This chain uses TRBV10-3 with TRBJ2-1, with 9 bases matching TRBD1. This CDR3 is built from 14 residues. The germline V gene encodes CDR1 ENHRY and CDR2 SYGVKD. V was clipped by 6 bases and J by 8 bases; unmatched bases: 8. CDR3 amino acids: CAIRSSRDRDEQFF. As DNA, the CDR3 is TGTGCCATCAGATCGTCCCGGGACAGGGATGAGCAGTTCTTC.

The chain couples TRBV6-5 to TRBJ2-5; 7 bases match TRBD1. Losses at the gene ends were 6 bases for V and 4 bases for J; bases not matched to a gene: 5. Germline CDR1 reads MNHEY; CDR2 reads SVGAGI. The CDR3 sequence is 13 residues long. The CDR3 loop reads CASSRSGGETQYF. In nucleotides, the CDR3 is TGTGCCAGCAGCCGTTCAGGGGGAGAGACCCAGTACTTC.

The chain employs TRBV29-1 and TRBJ2-5, with 7 bases lining up with TRBD1. This CDR3 has 13 residues. Germline trimming cut 7 bases from V and 3 bases from J; bases unmatched to any gene: 8. From germline, CDR1 is SQVTM and CDR2 ANQGSEA. The CDR3 reads CSATRDSKETQYF. The CDR3 region has the DNA TGCAGCGCCACCCGGGACAGCAAAGAGACCCAGTACTTC.

This clone was seen a few times. The chain links TRBV6-6 to TRBJ1-2; tentative D call: TRBD1 (5 bases). Per the germline V gene, CDR1 is MNHNY and CDR2 is SVGAGI (reference sequence). Trimming cost V 5 bases and J 4 bases, with 11 bases left between them. The CDR3 extends over 13 amino acids. This chain's CDR3 is CASSPGHVYGYTF. In nucleotides, the CDR3 is TGTGCCAGCAGTCCCGGACACGTCTATGGCTACACCTTC.

For this clone: The same CDR3 also results from other DNA sequences found in this sample. The chain links TRBV5-5 to TRBJ1-5; D unclear. The CDR3 runs to 14 residues. Germline V gene sequence: CDR1 SGHKS, CDR2 YYEKEE (reference sequence). V was trimmed by 1 base and J by 2 bases, leaving 7 bases between them. The CDR3 DNA sequence: TGTGCCAGCAGCTTGTCCCCAGGCAATCAGCCCCAGCATTTT. Its translation is CASSLSPGNQPQHF.

The chain combines TRBV6-1 with TRBJ2-3; 9 bases agree with TRBD2. V trimming: 6 bases; J trimming: 8 bases; junction bases outside the gene matches: 6. Germline CDR1 is MNHNS and CDR2 is SASEGT. CDR3 length equals 13 residues. The CDR3 loop reads CASRGTSRGTQYF. The CDR3, as DNA: TGTGCCAGCAGAGGGACTAGCAGAGGTACGCAGTATTTT.

This chain uses TRBV7-9 with TRBJ2-5; possibly TRBD1 for D (5 bases). V lost 5 bases and J 5 bases, leaving 12 bases between the germline ends. There are 13 residues in the CDR3. CDR1 is SEHNR, CDR2 FQNEAQ, per germline (reference sequence). CDR3 sequence (DNA): TGTGCCAGCAGCATACAGGACGGGGAGACCCAGTACTTC. This codes for CASSIQDGETQYF.

This clone was picked up a small number of times. J is TRBJ2-1 and V is TRBV4-1; D uncertain. The CDR3 length is 17 residues. CDR1 is MGHRA and CDR2 is YSYEKL in the germline V gene. The ends were cut back, 0 bases at V and 5 bases at J, with 17 bases in the middle. CDR3 coding DNA: TGCGCCAGCAGCCAAGATCCTGACAAAGTAATCCACAATGAGCAGTTCTTC. Its protein is CASSQDPDKVIHNEQFF.

The chain is built from TRBV7-9 and TRBJ2-1; 13 bases are shared with TRBD2. The CDR3 is 14 residues long. Germline lookup yields CDR1 SEHNR and CDR2 FQNEAQ (reference sequence). V lost 5 bases, J lost 7 bases, and 2 bases stayed unmatched. The CDR3 region has the DNA TGTGCCAGCAGCCAGGGACTAGCGGGGAATGAGCAGTTCTTC. It codes for CASSQGLAGNEQFF.

This clone was observed a few times. The chain uses TRBV5-6 and TRBJ1-5; D not certain. From germline, CDR1 is SGHDT and CDR2 YYEEEE. Trimming removed 2 bases from V and 4 bases from J, with 13 bases in between. The CDR3 consists of 15 residues. The CDR3 here is CASSLEGYQNQPQHF. DNA of the CDR3: TGTGCCAGCAGCTTAGAGGGATATCAAAATCAGCCCCAGCATTTT.